Below, 18 T cell receptor beta chains from the same sample are listed, as sequenced in a study of T cell repertoires in ileal Crohn's disease. Time point in this sample: neoterminal ileum biopsy at postoperative endoscopy, about 6 months after surgery. Measured with immunoSEQ multiplex PCR; TCRdb has only the in-frame clones, and not every one. The table has thousands of clones, roughly two thirds seen once. The material sequenced was ileal tissue. These receptors were taken from an adult with Crohn's disease.

The chain employs TRBV4-3 and TRBJ2-5, with 8 bases fitting TRBD2. Trimming at V came to 1 base and at J to 1 base, leaving 5 bases not matched to a gene. This CDR3 has 16 residues. Germline V gives CDR1 LGHNA, CDR2 YSLEER. CDR3: CASSQGTSGSQETQYF. CDR3 coding DNA: TGCGCCAGCAGCCAAGGTACTAGCGGCAGCCAAGAGACCCAGTACTTC.

The table lists this clone with a few counts. V and J are TRBV30 and TRBJ1-2; TRBD1 is a possible D gene (6 bases). This CDR3 has 12 amino acids. Germline V gene data show CDR1 as GTSNPN and CDR2 as SVGIG (reference sequence). V was shortened by 5 bases and J by 7 bases, with 14 bases between the two germline ends. CDR3 nucleotide sequence: TGTGCCTGGGGGGGCAGGGCGGGTGGCTACACCTTC. Its translation: CAWGGRAGGYTF.

This clone was detected only once. The gene calls are TRBV19 and TRBJ1-4; TRBD1 matches at 11 bases. The CDR3 is made up of 15 amino acids. The V segment lost 6 bases and the J segment 7 bases; nucleotides outside the gene matches: 7. In germline, CDR1 is LNHDA, CDR2 SQIVND (reference sequence). The CDR3 reads CASRPGQGAGEKLFF. Here the CDR3 DNA reads TGTGCCAGTAGACCCGGACAGGGGGCCGGTGAAAAACTGTTTTTT. The variable domain in full, with the rest retrieved from reference TRBV19 and TRBJ1-4, is DGGITQSPKYLFRKEGQNVTLSCEQNLNHDAMYWYRQDPGQGLRLIYYSQIVNDFQKGDIAEGYSVSREKKESFPLTVTSAQKNPTAFYLCASRPGQGAGEKLFFGSGTQLSVL.

V and J are TRBV6-5 and TRBJ1-1; D perhaps matches TRBD1 (5 bases). Germline CDR1 reads MNHEY; CDR2 reads SVGAGI. V lost 6 bases, J lost 10 bases, and 15 bases lay in between. This CDR3 is 12 amino acids long. Written as DNA, the CDR3 is TGTGCCAGCAGCCCAACGGGGAGGGGAGCTTTCTTT. It codes for CASSPTGRGAFF.

The rearrangement links TRBV6-1 to TRBJ2-3; the match to TRBD1 covers 7 bases. The CDR3 consists of 14 residues. Germline CDR1 and CDR2: MNHNS and SASEGT. V lost 7 bases and J lost 2; bases outside the gene matches: 6. CDR3 nucleotide sequence: TGTGCCAGCAATAGCAGGGGGAACACAGATACGCAGTATTTT. Amino acids: CASNSRGNTDTQYF.

This chain links TRBV4-1 with TRBJ2-7, with 9 nucleotides matching TRBD2. Trimming took 1 base from V and 6 from J; bases not matched to a gene: 4. The CDR3 extends over 14 amino acids. Per germline, CDR1 MGHRA and CDR2 YSYEKL. CDR3 region: CASSQGSTSGEQYV. The CDR3 DNA reads as TGCGCCAGCAGCCAAGGTTCGACTAGCGGCGAGCAGTACGTC.

The V call is TRBV9, the J call TRBJ1-6, with a weak D call TRBD1 (6 bases). CDR3 length: 13 residues. Germline V gene sequence: CDR1 SGDLS, CDR2 YYNGEE. Trimming cost V 3 bases and J 10 bases, with 11 bases left between them. The CDR3 reads CASSAGVKSPLHF. The CDR3 DNA reads as TGTGCCAGCAGCGCAGGGGTAAAGTCACCCCTCCACTTT.

Only a few counts were recorded for this clone. The chain combines TRBV7-2 with TRBJ2-7; possible D gene TRBD1, 7 bases. Germline CDR1 and CDR2: SGHTA and FQGNSA. V dropped 3 bases and J dropped 1 base, with 13 bases sitting between them. The CDR3 loop spans 15 amino acids. CDR3 nucleotides: TGTGCCAGCAGCTTCCAGGGGGGCGGGTCCTACGAGCAGTACTTC. Translating gives CASSFQGGGSYEQYF.

The chain joins TRBV4-1 to TRBJ2-1, with D possibly matching TRBD1 (6 bases). The V gene lost 2 bases and the J gene lost 2 bases, with 16 bases spanning the gap. CDR1 MGHRA and CDR2 YSYEKL come from the germline V gene. This CDR3 spans 17 amino acids. The CDR3 DNA sequence: TGCGCCAGCAGCCAATCAGGGGAGACTTCAGCCTACAATGAGCAGTTCTTC. Protein sequence: CASSQSGETSAYNEQFF.

The table lists this clone with a few counts. The chain couples TRBV30 to TRBJ2-1, with TRBD2 matching over 11 bases. V lost 0 bases, J lost 9 bases, and 7 bases stayed unmatched. The germline V gene has CDR1 GTSNPN and CDR2 SVGIG (reference sequence). The length of the CDR3 is 15 residues. Here the CDR3 reads CAWSVGSGGAAEQFF. DNA of the CDR3: TGTGCCTGGAGTGTAGGTAGCGGGGGGGCCGCTGAGCAGTTCTTC. The full variable domain, rest sourced from reference TRBV30 and TRBJ2-1, is SQTIHQWPATLVQPVGSPLSLECTVEGTSNPNLYWYRQAAGRGLQLLFYSVGIGQISSEVPQNLSASRPQDRQFILSSKKLLLSDSGFYLCAWSVGSGGAAEQFFGPGTRLTVL.

The chain combines TRBV11-2 with TRBJ1-2; 10 bases map to TRBD1. Per germline, CDR1 SGHAT and CDR2 FQNNGV. This CDR3 comprises 15 residues. J gave up 8 bases and V 1 base, and 7 bases lay outside the gene matches. The DNA of the CDR3 is TGTGCCAGCAGCTTAGCCCTGGGACAGGGGAGCGGCTACACCTTC. Translated: CASSLALGQGSGYTF.

The chain links TRBV7-8 to TRBJ1-2; 10 bases are shared with TRBD1. This CDR3 comprises 13 residues. V lost 3 bases and J lost 8; bases outside the gene matches: 3. CDR1 and CDR2 (germline): SGHVS, FQNEAQ. CDR3 amino acids: CASSLTDRGGYTF. CDR3 in DNA: TGTGCCAGCAGCTTGACGGACAGGGGGGGCTACACCTTC.

V usage is TRBV19 and J usage is TRBJ2-5; D is undetermined. The CDR3 length is 14 residues. Trimming stripped 3 bases from V and 2 bases from J, with 10 bases between. Germline V CDR1 and CDR2: LNHDA, SQIVND (reference sequence). CDR3 DNA: TGTGCCAGTAGTATGGGTGCGGTACAAGAGACCCAGTACTTC. Translated, it gives CASSMGAVQETQYF.

This clone has only a few counts. The chain carries TRBV6-5 and TRBJ2-2, with 10 bases identical to TRBD1. V was clipped by 7 bases and J by 3 bases; unmatched bases: 5. The CDR3 spans 15 residues. Germline lookup yields CDR1 MNHEY and CDR2 SVGAGI. The CDR3 region is CASIPDRGDTGELFF. For the CDR3, the DNA is TGTGCCAGCATTCCGGACAGGGGGGACACCGGGGAGCTGTTTTTT.

This clone appeared a few times. The rearrangement joins TRBV28 to TRBJ1-5; D may be TRBD1 (5 bases). Looked up from germline, CDR1 is MDHEN and CDR2 is SYDVKM. CDR3 length equals 14 residues. The germline V and J ends were trimmed by 9 bases and 9 bases, with 21 bases remaining between them. Written as DNA, the CDR3 is TGTGCCAGTCTTACGCAGGGCCCCAAATCGCCCCAGCATTTT. Translation gives CASLTQGPKSPQHF.

This clone was counted a few times. A read error may produce the germline difference seen at one junction end. This rearrangement joins TRBV5-1 to TRBJ1-1; 9 nucleotides agree with TRBD1. CDR1 SGHRS and CDR2 YFSETQ come from the germline V gene. The CDR3 length is 17 residues. CDR3 sequence reads: CASSRFTGGDFGTEAFF. The CDR3 nucleotides read TGTGCCAGCAGCCGTTTTACAGGGGGCGACTTCGGCACTGAAGCTTTCTTT.

This clone has just a few counts. The rearrangement joins TRBV9 to TRBJ2-3; perhaps TRBD2 as D (5 bases). The CDR3 contains 17 residues. Per germline, CDR1 SGDLS and CDR2 YYNGEE. The V end lost 0 bases, the J end lost 0 bases, and 14 bases lay between the germline ends. For the CDR3, the DNA is TGTGCCAGCAGCGTAGCTGTCCGGGGTGCTAGCACAGATACGCAGTATTTT. Translating gives CASSVAVRGASTDTQYF.

The V call is TRBV7-9, the J call TRBJ2-3; 8 bases are shared with TRBD2. CDR3 size: 16 residues. Per the germline V gene, CDR1 is SEHNR and CDR2 is FQNEAQ (reference sequence). With V trimmed by 5 bases and J by 5 bases, 12 bases remained unmatched. Written as DNA, the CDR3 is TGTGCCAGCAGCCCCCCCACCGGGAGGGCCAAAGATACGCAGTATTTT. This translates into CASSPPTGRAKDTQYF. Drawing the rest from reference TRBV7-9 and TRBJ2-3, the complete variable domain is DTGVSQNPRHKITKRGQNVTFRCDPISEHNRLYWYRQTLGQGPEFLTYFQNEAQLEKSRLLSDRFSAERPKGSFSTLEIQRTEQGDSAMYLCASSPPTGRAKDTQYFGPGTRLTVL.